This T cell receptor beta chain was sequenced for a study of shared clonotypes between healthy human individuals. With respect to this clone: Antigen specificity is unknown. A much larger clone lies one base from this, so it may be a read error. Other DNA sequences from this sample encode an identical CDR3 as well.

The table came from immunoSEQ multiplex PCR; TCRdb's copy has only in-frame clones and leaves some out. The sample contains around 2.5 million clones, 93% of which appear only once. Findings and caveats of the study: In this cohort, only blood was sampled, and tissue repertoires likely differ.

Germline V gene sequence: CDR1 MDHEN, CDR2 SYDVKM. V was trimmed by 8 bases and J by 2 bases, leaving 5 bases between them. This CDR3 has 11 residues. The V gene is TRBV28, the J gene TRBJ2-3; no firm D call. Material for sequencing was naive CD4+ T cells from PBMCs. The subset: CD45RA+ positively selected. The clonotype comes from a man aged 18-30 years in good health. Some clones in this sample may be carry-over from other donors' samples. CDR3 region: CASGSTDTQYF. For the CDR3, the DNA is TGTGCCAGCGGCTCCACAGATACGCAGTATTTT.